The 7 T cell receptor beta chains below come from one sample, sequenced in a study of PD-1 blockade in mismatch repair-deficient tumors. The protocol was immunoSEQ multiplex PCR, while the TCRdb copy is restricted to in-frame clones and leaves out a portion. Counted here are some 50,000 clones, approximately 80% occurring once; the ten biggest clones make up less than 3.5%. The specimen comprised PBMCs, sampled before pembrolizumab treatment. These receptors came from an adult with mismatch repair-deficient cancer.

This clone was detected a few times. V gene TRBV7-3 combines with J gene TRBJ2-7; D unresolved. The CDR3 contains 14 residues. The V end lost 4 bases, the J end lost 0 bases, and 10 bases lay between the germline ends. Germline CDR1 is SGHTA and CDR2 is FQGTGA. Here the CDR3 reads CASSSSVSSYEQYF. In DNA form, the CDR3 reads TGTGCCAGCAGCTCCTCAGTGAGCTCCTACGAGCAGTACTTC.

This chain links TRBV19 with TRBJ2-2; TRBD1 is a possible D gene (6 bases). The V end lost 6 bases, the J end lost 5 bases, and 13 bases lay between the germline ends. Germline CDR1 LNHDA, CDR2 SQIVND (reference sequence). The CDR3 runs 14 residues. The CDR3 is CASRGQLNTGELFF. The CDR3 coding sequence is TGTGCCAGTAGAGGACAGTTAAATACCGGGGAGCTGTTTTTT. Variable domain in full (rest from reference TRBV19 and TRBJ2-2): DGGITQSPKYLFRKEGQNVTLSCEQNLNHDAMYWYRQDPGQGLRLIYYSQIVNDFQKGDIAEGYSVSREKKESFPLTVTSAQKNPTAFYLCASRGQLNTGELFFGEGSRLTVL.

The chain combines TRBV6-1 with TRBJ2-3; TRBD2 is a possible D gene (5 bases). The CDR3 contains 13 residues. Trimming took off 7 bases at V and 9 bases at J, with 17 bases between the two ends. Germline V gene data show CDR1 as MNHNS and CDR2 as SASEGT. The CDR3 loop reads CASTEGAIGTQYF. The DNA of the CDR3 is TGTGCCAGCACCGAGGGAGCAATCGGGACGCAGTATTTT.

About this clone: The sample holds other DNA sequences that translate to the same CDR3. The CDR3 coding sequence is TGTGCCAGTAGTATTCCCGGGCTAATTTATGGCTACACCTTC. This sequence encodes CASSIPGLIYGYTF. The chain is built from TRBV19 and TRBJ1-2; D remains ambiguous. CDR1 is LNHDA, CDR2 SQIVND, per germline (reference sequence). V gave up 3 bases and J gave up 5 bases, with 13 bases separating them. The CDR3 contains 14 residues.

The chain joins TRBV27 to TRBJ2-1; possibly TRBD2 for D (5 bases). Germline V gene data show CDR1 as MNHEY and CDR2 as SMNVEV (reference sequence). This CDR3 region has 15 residues. The germline V and J ends were trimmed by 6 bases and 7 bases, with 19 bases remaining between them. The CDR3 reads CASSQIGRAINEQFF. For the CDR3, the DNA is TGTGCCAGCAGCCAGATCGGGCGGGCAATTAATGAGCAGTTCTTC.

This chain uses TRBV19 with TRBJ1-5; weak D call: TRBD1 (5 bases). Trimming left V 7 bases short and J 1 base short, with 17 bases between. The CDR3 is made up of 16 amino acids. CDR1 is LNHDA and CDR2 is SQIVND in the germline V gene (reference sequence). CDR3 amino acids: CASKNKSGPSNQPQHF. In nucleotides, the CDR3 is TGTGCCAGTAAAAATAAGTCGGGGCCGAGCAATCAGCCCCAGCATTTT.

The chain combines TRBV19 with TRBJ2-7; 7 bases match TRBD2. The CDR3 is 16 residues long. Germline V CDR1 and CDR2: LNHDA, SQIVND (reference sequence). Trimming took 1 base from V and 2 from J; bases not matched to a gene: 8. Written as DNA, the CDR3 is TGTGCCAGTAGTATAGGTACAAGCGGGGTCCCCTACGAGCAGTACTTC. This encodes CASSIGTSGVPYEQYF.